This T cell receptor beta chain was profiled in a study of T-cell reconstitution after alpha-beta-depleted transplantation in children. V was pared by 0 bases and J by 4 bases, with 12 bases between. This CDR3 has 15 residues. Per the germline V gene, CDR1 is MRHNA and CDR2 is SNTAGT. As it was prepared, the TCRbeta library received unique molecular identifiers. TCRdb used MiXCR to reprocess the PCR reads, holding one entry per CDR3 protein. The profile shows some 100,000 distinct CDR3 sequences, about a sixth of them singletons. The source is a male patient aged 2-15 years who had a stem cell transplant for acute lymphoblastic leukemia, so the T cells may come from the graft donor. V gene TRBV6-4 combines with J gene TRBJ2-5; D gene unclear. The sample here was PBMCs, mostly from graft donor cells, taken 180 days after TCRalphabeta/CD19-depleted stem cell transplant. The CDR3, as DNA: TGTGCCAGCAGTGACTCCGGCCATCCAGGAGAGACCCAGTACTTC. Translating it yields CASSDSGHPGETQYF.